What follows are 11 T cell receptor beta chains derived from one specimen sequenced in a study of T-cell memory formation after mild COVID-19. TCRdb reprocessed the 5' RACE reads with MiXCR, giving one entry per CDR3 protein. The sample includes fewer than 650,000 distinct CDR3 sequences, about 20% of them seen just once. The sequenced material came from PBMCs or a T cell subset sorted from them (not recorded which). The receptors shown here come from an adult woman who had mild COVID-19 (a few samples of this study predate the infection). Cell type and time point are not known.

In this sample, this clonotype turned up a few times. This chain uses TRBV4-1 with TRBJ2-2; 10 bases match TRBD2. Germline CDR1 is MGHRA and CDR2 is YSYEKL. There are 16 residues in the CDR3. V trimming: 6 bases; J trimming: 5 bases; junction bases outside the gene matches: 9. CDR3: CASSRSGTSDTGELFF. The CDR3 nucleotides read TGCGCCAGCAGTAGATCCGGGACTAGCGATACCGGGGAGCTGTTTTTT.

This clonotype was counted only a few times. The chain is built from TRBV5-1 and TRBJ2-5, with D tentatively TRBD1 or TRBD2 (5 bases each). CDR3 length: 15 amino acids. Between the trimmed V and J ends, which lost 4 bases and 1 base, there was a span of 14 bases. CDR1 is SGHRS and CDR2 is YFSETQ in the germline V gene. CDR3 sequence: CASSPGRGIQETQYF. The DNA of the CDR3 is TGCGCCAGCAGCCCCGGCCGGGGCATCCAAGAGACCCAGTACTTC.

This chain uses TRBV7-3 with TRBJ1-6; the D is unclear. CDR1 is SGHTA and CDR2 is FQGTGA in the germline V gene. This CDR3 is 14 amino acids long. Trimming removed 6 bases from V and 9 bases from J, with 15 bases in between. This chain's CDR3 is CASRNPGDGSPLHF. CDR3 coding DNA: TGTGCCAGCAGGAACCCGGGCGACGGTTCACCCCTCCACTTT. The whole variable domain, remainder taken from reference TRBV7-3 and TRBJ1-6, is GAGVSQTPSNKVTEKGKYVELRCDPISGHTALYWYRQSLGQGPEFLIYFQGTGAADDSGLPNDRFFAVRPEGSVSTLKIQRTERGDSAVYLCASRNPGDGSPLHFGNGTRLTVT.

The CDR3 sequence is CASSLDNLSQNIQYF. Here the CDR3 DNA reads TGTGCCAGCAGCTTAGACAACCTCAGCCAAAACATTCAGTACTTC. The gene calls are TRBV7-9 and TRBJ2-4; D gene ambiguous. Germline V lookup: CDR1 SEHNR, CDR2 FQNEAQ (reference sequence). V was pared by 1 base and J by 5 bases, with 12 bases between. The CDR3 length is 15 residues.

This clonotype was picked up a small number of times. The V and J genes are TRBV19 and TRBJ2-2; tentative D call: TRBD2 (5 bases). The V gene's germline CDR1 is LNHDA and CDR2 SQIVND (reference sequence). The V and J ends lost 6 bases and 3 bases respectively, with 8 bases between them. The length of the CDR3 is 13 residues. DNA for the CDR3: TGTGCCAGTAGAACGGACTACACCGGGGAGCTGTTTTTT. Translation gives CASRTDYTGELFF.

The CDR3: CASSMRGNDEQYF. In DNA, the CDR3 is TGTGCCAGCAGTATGCGGGGGAACGACGAGCAGTACTTC. The chain uses TRBV12-3 or TRBV12-4 and TRBJ2-7; 7 bases match TRBD2. The CDR3 is 13 residues long. J was trimmed by 5 bases and V by 5 bases; bases with no gene match: 6.

The chain combines TRBV4-3 with TRBJ1-3, with D tentatively TRBD1 (6 bases). There are 16 residues in the CDR3. Looked up from germline, CDR1 is LGHNA and CDR2 is YSLEER. With 1 base removed from V and 0 bases from J, the gap between germline ends came to 10 bases. CDR3 in DNA: TGCGCCAGCAGCCAAGGCAGGGGCGGCTCTGGAAACACCATATATTTT. Translation: CASSQGRGGSGNTIYF.

This clonotype has just a few counts. The CDR3 is CASSPSSGTASDTQYF. CDR3 sequence (DNA): TGTGCCAGCAGCCCGTCTAGCGGGACAGCCTCAGATACGCAGTATTTT. V gene TRBV3-1 combines with J gene TRBJ2-3; 9 nucleotides align to TRBD2. Germline lookup yields CDR1 LGHDT and CDR2 YNNKEL (reference sequence). With 4 bases clipped from V and 4 bases from J, the junction kept 9 bases outside the gene matches. The CDR3 is made up of 16 amino acids.

The chain uses TRBV4-1 and TRBJ2-2; no clear D. V gave up 2 bases and J gave up 7 bases, with 11 bases separating them. The CDR3 sequence is 14 residues long. Looked up from germline, CDR1 is MGHRA and CDR2 is YSYEKL. The CDR3 reads CASSQRSRFGELFF. The CDR3 bases are TGCGCCAGCAGCCAAAGATCACGGTTCGGGGAGCTGTTTTTT.

V is TRBV7-9 and J is TRBJ2-1; 12 positions agree with TRBD2. The junction had 4 bases not matched to a gene; V was cut back by 3 bases and J by 7 bases. CDR3 length: 15 amino acids. Germline V CDR1 and CDR2: SEHNR, FQNEAQ (reference sequence). The CDR3 sequence: CASSFGLAGWNEQFF. In nucleotides, the CDR3 is TGTGCCAGCAGCTTTGGACTAGCGGGATGGAATGAGCAGTTCTTC.

This clonotype was detected a few times. This rearrangement joins TRBV5-1 to TRBJ2-1, with TRBD1 matching 8 bases. V lost 2 bases and J lost 4; bases outside the gene matches: 8. Germline CDR1 and CDR2: SGHRS and YFSETQ. This CDR3 region has 16 residues. The CDR3 reads CASSFILDRDYNEQFF. The CDR3 bases are TGCGCCAGCAGCTTTATCCTGGACAGGGATTACAATGAGCAGTTCTTC.